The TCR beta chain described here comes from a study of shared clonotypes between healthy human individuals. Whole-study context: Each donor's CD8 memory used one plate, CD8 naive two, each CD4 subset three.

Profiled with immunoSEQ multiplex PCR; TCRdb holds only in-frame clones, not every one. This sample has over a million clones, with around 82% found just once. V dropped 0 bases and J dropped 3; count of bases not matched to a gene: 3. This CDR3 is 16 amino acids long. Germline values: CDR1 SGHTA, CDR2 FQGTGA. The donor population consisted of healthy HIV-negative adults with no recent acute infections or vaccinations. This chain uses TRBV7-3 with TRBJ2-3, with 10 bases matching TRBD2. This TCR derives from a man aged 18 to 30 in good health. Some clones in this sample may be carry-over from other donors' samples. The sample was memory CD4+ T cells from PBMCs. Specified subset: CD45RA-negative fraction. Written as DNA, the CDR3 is TGTGCCAGCAGCTTAACGGTGGGACTAGCGACAGATACGCAGTATTTT. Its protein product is CASSLTVGLATDTQYF.